This TCR beta chain was recorded in a study of beta chain features in type 1 diabetes. The study's findings and limits: Among all four CD4+ subsets, Type 1 diabetes patients had TCRB CDR3s that were moderately but significantly shorter. More deletions and fewer insertions at VDJ junctions were seen in type 1 diabetes patients.

The sample holds a few counts of this clone. Its antigen is unidentified. Researchers reported sorting CD4+ naive, central memory, regulatory and stem cell-like memory cells via CD45RO/CCR7/CD25/CD127/CD95/CD27. All of the isolated RNA was reverse transcribed, so expressed TCRB transcripts were sequenced. Some clones are missing from TCRdb's copy, which holds only in-frame ones; the method was immunoSEQ multiplex PCR. The sample holds 250,000 to 350,000 clones; approximately 16% are singletons and the top ten take around 0.015%. V lost 1 base and J lost 4; bases outside the gene matches: 5. Germline V gene sequence: CDR1 KGHSH, CDR2 LQKENI. The CDR3 sequence is 15 residues long.

The chain couples TRBV18 to TRBJ2-7, with 9 bases that match TRBD2. Sample: naive CD4+ T cells from blood. The clonotype comes from a man aged 18 to 30 with type 1 diabetes. This CDR3 is CASSPLAGVWYEQYF. The CDR3 region has the DNA TGTGCCAGCTCACCACTAGCGGGAGTCTGGTACGAGCAGTACTTC. The full variable domain, with the rest looked up from reference TRBV18 and TRBJ2-7, is NAGVMQNPRHLVRRRGQEARLRCSPMKGHSHVYWYRQLPEEGLKFMVYLQKENIIDESGMPKERFSAEFPKEGPSILRIQQVVRGDSAAYFCASSPLAGVWYEQYFGPGTRLTVT.